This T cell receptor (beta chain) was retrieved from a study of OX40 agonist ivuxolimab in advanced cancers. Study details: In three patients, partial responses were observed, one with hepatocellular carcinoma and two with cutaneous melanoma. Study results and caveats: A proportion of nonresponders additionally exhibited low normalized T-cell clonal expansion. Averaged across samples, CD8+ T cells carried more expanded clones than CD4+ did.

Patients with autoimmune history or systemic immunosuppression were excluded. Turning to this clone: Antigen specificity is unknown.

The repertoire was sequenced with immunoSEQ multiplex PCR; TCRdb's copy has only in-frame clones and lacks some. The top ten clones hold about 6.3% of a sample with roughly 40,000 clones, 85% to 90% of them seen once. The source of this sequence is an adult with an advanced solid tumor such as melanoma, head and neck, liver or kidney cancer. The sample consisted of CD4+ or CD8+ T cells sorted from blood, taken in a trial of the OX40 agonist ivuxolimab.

Written as DNA, the CDR3 is TGTGCCAGCAGAGGGACAGGCCAAGAGACCCAGTACTTC. It codes for CASRGTGQETQYF. This chain joins TRBV28 and TRBJ2-5, with 8 bases matching TRBD1. The V and J ends lost 6 bases and 1 base, in that order; junction bases with no gene match: 1. The CDR3 contains 13 residues. Germline V gives CDR1 MDHEN, CDR2 SYDVKM.